This T cell receptor (beta chain) appears in the sequencing data of a study of T cell clonality in common variable immunodeficiency. Study conclusions and caveats: Repertoire-complication correlations in CVID were limited by patient heterogeneity. Fewer deletions and N-nucleotide insertions were reportedly seen in common variable immunodeficiency TCR beta sequences.

Germline CDR1 and CDR2: SGHRS and YFSETQ. The V segment lost 0 bases and the J segment 3 bases; nucleotides outside the gene matches: 2. This CDR3 comprises 14 residues. Measured with immunoSEQ multiplex PCR; TCRdb has only the in-frame clones, and not every one. Listed for the sample are about 28,000 clones, none seen a single time. This clone was detected many times. The antigen is unknown. The CDR3 end is not reached by the read, which stops 3 residues before it; the germline J gene fills it in. Sequenced material: peripheral blood mononuclear cells. This sequence joins TRBV5-1 and TRBJ2-5, with 7 bases identical to TRBD1. This TCR derives from a human donor with common variable immunodeficiency. CDR3: CASSLGGTEETQYF. The CDR3 bases that were read are TGCGCCAGCAGCTTGGGGGGGACAGAAGAGACC. Supplemented by reference TRBV5-1 and TRBJ2-5, the full variable domain reads KAGVTQTPRYLIKTRGQQVTLSCSPISGHRSVSWYQQTPGQGLQFLFEYFSETQRNKGNFPGRFSGRQFSNSRSEMNVSTLELGDSALYLCASSLGGTEETQYFGPGTRLLVL.